This is a list of T cell receptor beta chains from one sample in a study of T cell repertoires in cytomegalovirus infection. Their cognate antigens are unknown. TCRdb itself ran the reads through MiXCR, one entry per CDR3 protein. This sample has more than 55,000 distinct CDR3 sequences; roughly 22% occur once, and the top ten carry approximately 68%. The sequencing used CD8+ T cells from cultured PBMCs, collected from culture after CMV antigen stimulation. These receptors originate from a human donor in good health (CMV status not recorded). Some clones in this sample may be carry-over from other donors' samples. Both conserved end residues are part of each CDR3. The D gene is left open where the match is weak. Size is stated for part of the rows, as once, few or many counts, or as a class when the clone is expanded.

CDR3aa: CASSLLGQGNSPLHF
CDR3nt: TGTGCCAGCAGCTTATTGGGACAGGGGAATTCACCCCTCCACTTT
v_gene: TRBV7-8
abundance: NA
d_gene: TRBD1
j_gene: TRBJ1-6

CDR3aa: CASSQSGTDRIF
CDR3nt: TGCGCCAGCAGCCAATCCGGGACAGACCGAATCTTC
v_gene: TRBV4-1
abundance: NA
d_gene: TRBD1
j_gene: TRBJ2-7

CDR3aa: CASSPEPPSETQYF
CDR3nt: TGTGCTAGCAGCCCGGAGCCACCGTCCGAGACCCAGTACTTC
v_gene: TRBV7-6
abundance: few
d_gene: NA
j_gene: TRBJ2-5

CDR3aa: CASTLEGGIGETQYF
CDR3nt: TGTGCCAGCACCCTTGAAGGGGGGATTGGAGAGACCCAGTACTTC
v_gene: TRBV12-3/TRBV12-4
abundance: few
d_gene: NA
j_gene: TRBJ2-5

CDR3aa: CASSLGTVSGNTIYF
CDR3nt: TGTGCCAGCAGCTTAGGTACAGTCTCTGGAAACACCATATATTTT
v_gene: TRBV7-2
abundance: NA
d_gene: NA
j_gene: TRBJ1-3

CDR3aa: CASSYREQFF
CDR3nt: TGTGCCAGCAGCTACAGAGAGCAGTTCTTC
v_gene: TRBV7-6
abundance: NA
d_gene: NA
j_gene: TRBJ2-1

CDR3aa: CASSPRWEGYGYTF
CDR3nt: TGTGCCAGCAGCCCCCGTTGGGAGGGCTATGGCTACACCTTC
v_gene: TRBV6-1
abundance: NA
d_gene: NA
j_gene: TRBJ1-2

CDR3aa: CASRRTEEADTQYF
CDR3nt: TGTGCCAGCAGGAGGACTGAGGAGGCAGATACGCAGTATTTT
v_gene: TRBV11-1
abundance: NA
d_gene: NA
j_gene: TRBJ2-3

CDR3aa: CASSLGGAQYF
CDR3nt: TGTGCCAGCAGTTTAGGCGGAGCGCAGTATTTT
v_gene: TRBV28
abundance: few
d_gene: NA
j_gene: TRBJ2-3

CDR3aa: CASTGQGGRGYTF
CDR3nt: TGTGCCAGCACGGGACAGGGGGGACGTGGCTACACCTTC
v_gene: TRBV7-9
abundance: NA
d_gene: TRBD1
j_gene: TRBJ1-2

CDR3aa: CASSIVGTRDNEQFF
CDR3nt: TGTGCCAGTAGTATAGTGGGGACACGAGACAATGAGCAGTTCTTC
v_gene: TRBV19
abundance: NA
d_gene: NA
j_gene: TRBJ2-1

CDR3aa: CASSSVFMNTEAFF
CDR3nt: TGTGCCAGCAGTTCAGTGTTTATGAACACTGAAGCTTTCTTT
v_gene: TRBV6-6
abundance: NA
d_gene: NA
j_gene: TRBJ1-1

CDR3aa: CSVEGSSYEQYF
CDR3nt: TGCAGCGTTGAAGGGAGCTCCTACGAGCAGTACTTC
v_gene: TRBV29-1
abundance: NA
d_gene: NA
j_gene: TRBJ2-7

CDR3aa: CASSLRGNTEAFF
CDR3nt: TGTGCCAGCAGCTTACGGGGGAACACTGAAGCTTTCTTT
v_gene: TRBV7-8
abundance: many
d_gene: NA
j_gene: TRBJ1-1

CDR3aa: CASSLKGTTNTEAFF
CDR3nt: TGTGCCAGCAGCCTCAAAGGGACAACGAACACTGAAGCTTTCTTT
v_gene: TRBV7-2
abundance: NA
d_gene: NA
j_gene: TRBJ1-1

CDR3aa: CASSLSRVGNYEQYF
CDR3nt: TGTGCCAGCAGCTTAAGTCGAGTAGGGAACTACGAGCAGTACTTC
v_gene: TRBV7-8
abundance: few
d_gene: NA
j_gene: TRBJ2-7

CDR3aa: CASSLDRVSGNEQFF
CDR3nt: TGTGCCAGCAGTTTGGACAGGGTCTCCGGAAATGAGCAGTTCTTC
v_gene: TRBV27
abundance: many
d_gene: TRBD1
j_gene: TRBJ2-1

CDR3aa: CASSLAGGQGSNQPQHF
CDR3nt: TGTGCCAGCAGCTTAGCGGGGGGACAGGGAAGCAATCAGCCCCAGCATTTT
v_gene: TRBV7-2
abundance: NA
d_gene: TRBD1
j_gene: TRBJ1-5

CDR3aa: CASSGDRAYEQYF
CDR3nt: TGTGCCAGCAGTGGGGATAGGGCCTACGAGCAGTACTTC
v_gene: TRBV12-3/TRBV12-4
abundance: once
d_gene: NA
j_gene: TRBJ2-7

CDR3aa: CASNTGVETQYF
CDR3nt: TGTGCCAGCAATACAGGGGTGGAGACCCAGTACTTC
v_gene: TRBV12-3/TRBV12-4
abundance: NA
d_gene: TRBD1
j_gene: TRBJ2-5

CDR3aa: CASSLELVGETQYF
CDR3nt: TGTGCCAGCAGCTTAGAGTTGGTAGGAGAGACCCAGTACTTC
v_gene: TRBV7-8
abundance: few
d_gene: NA
j_gene: TRBJ2-5

CDR3aa: CASSTVLLTDMNTEAFF
CDR3nt: TGTGCCAGTAGTACCGTCCTCCTGACAGACATGAACACTGAAGCTTTCTTT
v_gene: TRBV19
abundance: NA
d_gene: NA
j_gene: TRBJ1-1

CDR3aa: CASSPPGGKEAFF
CDR3nt: TGTGCCAGCAGCCCCCCCGGAGGGAAGGAAGCTTTCTTT
v_gene: TRBV12-3/TRBV12-4
abundance: once
d_gene: NA
j_gene: TRBJ1-1

CDR3aa: CASSNRGLNYGYTF
CDR3nt: TGTGCCAGCAGCAACAGGGGGCTCAACTATGGCTACACCTTC
v_gene: TRBV7-6
abundance: NA
d_gene: TRBD1
j_gene: TRBJ1-2

CDR3aa: CASSLGRNEQFF
CDR3nt: TGTGCCAGCAGCTTAGGCCGGAATGAGCAGTTCTTC
v_gene: TRBV7-2
abundance: few
d_gene: NA
j_gene: TRBJ2-1

CDR3aa: CASSLELQGRAYEQYF
CDR3nt: TGTGCCAGCAGCTTGGAGCTCCAGGGGAGGGCCTACGAGCAGTACTTC
v_gene: TRBV5-6
abundance: few
d_gene: NA
j_gene: TRBJ2-7

CDR3aa: CASSQEPSYEQYF
CDR3nt: TGCGCCAGCAGCCAGGAGCCCTCCTACGAGCAGTACTTC
v_gene: TRBV4-1
abundance: NA
d_gene: NA
j_gene: TRBJ2-7

CDR3aa: CASSERGAGNTIYF
CDR3nt: TGTGCCAGCAGTGAAAGAGGCGCTGGAAACACCATATATTTT
v_gene: TRBV6-1
abundance: few
d_gene: NA
j_gene: TRBJ1-3

CDR3aa: CSAKVGIYEGQVLSDNSPLHF
CDR3nt: TGCAGTGCTAAGGTCGGCATTTATGAGGGGCAGGTCCTATCGGATAATTCACCCCTCCACTTT
v_gene: TRBV20-1
abundance: few
d_gene: NA
j_gene: TRBJ1-6

CDR3aa: CASSLVAGGRNEQYF
CDR3nt: TGTGCCAGCAGCTTAGTAGCGGGGGGGCGTAACGAGCAGTACTTC
v_gene: TRBV7-2
abundance: NA
d_gene: TRBD2
j_gene: TRBJ2-7

CDR3aa: CASSNRQQNYGYTF
CDR3nt: TGTGCCAGCAGTAATAGACAGCAAAACTATGGCTACACCTTC
v_gene: TRBV27
abundance: few
d_gene: NA
j_gene: TRBJ1-2

CDR3aa: CASSGGQGYNSPLHF
CDR3nt: TGTGCCAGCAGTGGCGGACAGGGTTATAATTCACCCCTCCACTTT
v_gene: TRBV28
abundance: NA
d_gene: TRBD1
j_gene: TRBJ1-6

CDR3aa: CASSLESAGSNQPQHF
CDR3nt: TGTGCCAGCAGCTTAGAGTCTGCTGGGAGCAATCAGCCCCAGCATTTT
v_gene: TRBV7-8
abundance: NA
d_gene: NA
j_gene: TRBJ1-5

CDR3aa: CASSQDLTSRIYEQYF
CDR3nt: TGCGCCAGCAGCCAAGACCTGACTAGCAGAATCTACGAGCAGTACTTC
v_gene: TRBV4-1
abundance: few
d_gene: TRBD2
j_gene: TRBJ2-7

CDR3aa: CASSSPQGGNQPQHF
CDR3nt: TGTGCCAGCAGCTCCCCGCAGGGGGGCAATCAGCCCCAGCATTTT
v_gene: TRBV6-2/TRBV6-3
abundance: once
d_gene: TRBD1
j_gene: TRBJ1-5

CDR3aa: CASSFSGNEQFF
CDR3nt: TGTGCCAGCAGCTTTAGCGGGAATGAGCAGTTCTTC
v_gene: TRBV7-9
abundance: NA
d_gene: TRBD2
j_gene: TRBJ2-1

CDR3aa: CASLPRAGSYEQYF
CDR3nt: TGTGCCAGCCTTCCCCGGGCAGGTTCCTACGAGCAGTACTTC
v_gene: TRBV12-3/TRBV12-4
abundance: NA
d_gene: NA
j_gene: TRBJ2-7

CDR3aa: CASSVPQGNEQFF
CDR3nt: TGTGCCAGCAGTGTTCCCCAGGGAAATGAGCAGTTCTTC
v_gene: TRBV6-2/TRBV6-3
abundance: few
d_gene: NA
j_gene: TRBJ2-1

CDR3aa: CASSQDRTDYSNQPQHF
CDR3nt: TGCGCCAGCAGCCAAGATCGGACAGACTATAGCAATCAGCCCCAGCATTTT
v_gene: TRBV4-1
abundance: few
d_gene: NA
j_gene: TRBJ1-5

CDR3aa: CASRETGANQPQHF
CDR3nt: TGTGCCAGCAGAGAGACAGGGGCCAATCAGCCCCAGCATTTT
v_gene: TRBV27
abundance: few
d_gene: TRBD1
j_gene: TRBJ1-5

CDR3aa: CASSPYGGDYGYTF
CDR3nt: TGTGCCAGCAGCCCCTACGGGGGCGACTATGGCTACACCTTC
v_gene: TRBV12-3/TRBV12-4
abundance: NA
d_gene: NA
j_gene: TRBJ1-2

CDR3aa: CASSLQGGTEAFF
CDR3nt: TGTGCCAGCAGCCTACAGGGAGGCACTGAAGCTTTCTTT
v_gene: TRBV12-3/TRBV12-4
abundance: few
d_gene: NA
j_gene: TRBJ1-1

CDR3aa: CASGGLEGRNTEAFF
CDR3nt: TGTGCTAGTGGTGGACTAGAAGGGAGGAACACTGAAGCTTTCTTT
v_gene: TRBV12-5
abundance: many
d_gene: NA
j_gene: TRBJ1-1

CDR3aa: CASSSGTENGYTF
CDR3nt: TGTGCCAGCAGCTCCGGGACCGAGAATGGCTACACCTTC
v_gene: TRBV7-2
abundance: few
d_gene: NA
j_gene: TRBJ1-2

CDR3aa: CASVGPLLNTEAFF
CDR3nt: TGTGCCAGCGTCGGGCCCCTCTTGAACACTGAAGCTTTCTTT
v_gene: TRBV7-9
abundance: NA
d_gene: NA
j_gene: TRBJ1-1

CDR3aa: CASSLVTGPTYEQYF
CDR3nt: TGTGCCAGCAGCTTAGTAACGGGACCCACCTACGAGCAGTACTTC
v_gene: TRBV7-2
abundance: NA
d_gene: NA
j_gene: TRBJ2-7

CDR3aa: CASSLTDGNSPLHF
CDR3nt: TGTGCCAGCAGCTTAACGGATGGGAATTCACCCCTCCACTTT
v_gene: TRBV7-2
abundance: NA
d_gene: NA
j_gene: TRBJ1-6

CDR3aa: CASSSRDRGLSEQYF
CDR3nt: TGTGCCAGCAGTTCCCGAGACAGGGGGCTTAGCGAGCAGTACTTC
v_gene: TRBV27
abundance: once
d_gene: TRBD1
j_gene: TRBJ2-7

CDR3aa: CASNLERGNTGELFF
CDR3nt: TGTGCCAGCAACCTTGAAAGGGGGAACACCGGGGAGCTGTTTTTT
v_gene: TRBV6-6
abundance: few
d_gene: NA
j_gene: TRBJ2-2

CDR3aa: CASSLWTSGNTIYF
CDR3nt: TGTGCCAGCAGCCTTTGGACCTCTGGAAACACCATATATTTT
v_gene: TRBV7-9
abundance: NA
d_gene: NA
j_gene: TRBJ1-3

CDR3aa: CSVEDRGPKDTQYF
CDR3nt: TGCAGCGTTGAGGACAGGGGGCCAAAAGATACGCAGTATTTT
v_gene: TRBV29-1
abundance: NA
d_gene: TRBD1
j_gene: TRBJ2-3

CDR3aa: CSVRDFGTAWDEQFF
CDR3nt: TGCAGTGTTAGAGATTTTGGGACAGCTTGGGATGAGCAGTTCTTC
v_gene: TRBV20-1
abundance: NA
d_gene: TRBD1
j_gene: TRBJ2-1

CDR3aa: CASSFSPQGAYQPQHF
CDR3nt: TGTGCCAGCAGCTTTTCCCCTCAGGGGGCTTATCAGCCCCAGCATTTT
v_gene: TRBV7-8
abundance: NA
d_gene: TRBD1
j_gene: TRBJ1-5

CDR3aa: CASSLGQGVSYNEQFF
CDR3nt: TGTGCCAGCAGCTTAGGACAGGGAGTTTCCTACAATGAGCAGTTCTTC
v_gene: TRBV6-5
abundance: NA
d_gene: TRBD1
j_gene: TRBJ2-1

CDR3aa: CASSVVQGAHQPQHF
CDR3nt: TGTGCCAGCTCAGTAGTACAGGGGGCCCATCAGCCCCAGCATTTT
v_gene: TRBV27
abundance: NA
d_gene: TRBD1
j_gene: TRBJ1-5

CDR3aa: CASSLARLNTEAFF
CDR3nt: TGTGCCAGCAGCTTAGCTCGACTTAACACTGAAGCTTTCTTT
v_gene: TRBV7-2
abundance: few
d_gene: NA
j_gene: TRBJ1-1

CDR3aa: CASSLGGGGITDTQYF
CDR3nt: TGTGCCAGCAGCTTAGGCGGCGGGGGGATCACAGATACGCAGTATTTT
v_gene: TRBV7-2
abundance: NA
d_gene: TRBD2
j_gene: TRBJ2-3

CDR3aa: CASSLTGGNTEAFF
CDR3nt: TGTGCCAGCAGCTTAACAGGGGGCAACACTGAAGCTTTCTTT
v_gene: TRBV7-2
abundance: few
d_gene: TRBD1
j_gene: TRBJ1-1